The clone carrying this T cell receptor (beta chain) occurred many times. The data are from a study of shared clonotypes between healthy human individuals. About the study: A couple of women and three men aged 18 to 49 made up the donors.

Unsorted material relied on 90 million to 100 million PBMCs as the source of genomic DNA. Germline CDR1 reads MRHNA; CDR2 reads SNTAGT. The V and J ends lost 1 base and 5 bases, in that order; junction bases with no gene match: 15. CDR3 length equals 20 residues. Several immunoSEQ 96-well plates shared each subset's DNA, each plate a replicate. Authors' methods: Sequence data from immunoSEQ were junction-only and lacked quality scores; consequently, filtering differed. The data were produced by immunoSEQ multiplex PCR, yet TCRdb's version contains in-frame clones alone and is incomplete. That table gives V, J and clone size, and the DNA gave D and trimming. The data contain more than 450,000 clones, around 79% of them singletons.

The source material was PBMCs. This TCR came from a middle-aged woman in good health. Some clones in this sample may be carry-over from other donors' samples. This chain connects TRBV6-4 to TRBJ2-5; 14 nucleotides line up with TRBD2. The chain's CDR3 is CASSDCGGTSGSSVEETQYF. The CDR3 nucleotides read TGTGCCAGCAGTGACTGTGGTGGGACTAGCGGGAGTTCGGTGGAGGAGACCCAGTACTTC.